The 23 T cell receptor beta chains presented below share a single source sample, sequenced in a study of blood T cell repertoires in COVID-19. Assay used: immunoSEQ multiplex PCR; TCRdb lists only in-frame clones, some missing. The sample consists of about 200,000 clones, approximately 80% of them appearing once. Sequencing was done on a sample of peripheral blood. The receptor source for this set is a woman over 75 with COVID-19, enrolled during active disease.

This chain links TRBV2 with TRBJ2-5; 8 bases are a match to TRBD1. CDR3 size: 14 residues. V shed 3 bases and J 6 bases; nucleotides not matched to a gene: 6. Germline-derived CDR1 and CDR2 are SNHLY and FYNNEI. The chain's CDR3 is CASSDKGRGQTQYF. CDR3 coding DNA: TGTGCCAGCAGTGACAAGGGCAGGGGGCAGACCCAGTACTTC.

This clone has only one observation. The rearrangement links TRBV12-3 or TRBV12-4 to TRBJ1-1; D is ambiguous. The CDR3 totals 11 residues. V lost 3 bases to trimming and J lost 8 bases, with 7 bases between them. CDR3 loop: CASSLGKEAFF. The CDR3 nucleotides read TGTGCCAGCAGTTTGGGCAAGGAAGCTTTCTTT.

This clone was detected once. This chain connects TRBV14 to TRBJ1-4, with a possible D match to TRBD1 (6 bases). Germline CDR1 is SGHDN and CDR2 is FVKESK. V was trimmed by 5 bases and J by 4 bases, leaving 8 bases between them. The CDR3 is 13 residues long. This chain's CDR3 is CASSWGLNEKLFF. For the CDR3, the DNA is TGTGCCAGCAGCTGGGGGCTTAATGAAAAACTGTTTTTT.

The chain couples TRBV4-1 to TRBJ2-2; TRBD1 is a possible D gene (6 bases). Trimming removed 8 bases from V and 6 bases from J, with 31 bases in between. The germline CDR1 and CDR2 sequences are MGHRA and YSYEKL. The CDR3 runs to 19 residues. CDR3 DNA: TGCGCCAGCTTTCAAGAAGCCGGAGATTGGGGGCGTGAGTCCGGGGAGCTGTTTTTT. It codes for CASFQEAGDWGRESGELFF.

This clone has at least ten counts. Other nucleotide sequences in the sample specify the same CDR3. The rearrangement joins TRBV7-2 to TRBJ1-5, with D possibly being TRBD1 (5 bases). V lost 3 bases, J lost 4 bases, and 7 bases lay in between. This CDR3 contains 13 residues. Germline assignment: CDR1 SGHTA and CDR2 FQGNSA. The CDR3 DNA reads TGTGCCAGCAGCTTGGGGCAGAATCAGCCCCAGCATTTT. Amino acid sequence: CASSLGQNQPQHF.

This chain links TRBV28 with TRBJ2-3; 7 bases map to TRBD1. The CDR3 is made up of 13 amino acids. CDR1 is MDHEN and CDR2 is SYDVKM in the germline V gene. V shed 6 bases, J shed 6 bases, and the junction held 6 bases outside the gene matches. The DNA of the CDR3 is TGTGCCAGCAGATTCAGAGGGGGCGATACGCAGTATTTT. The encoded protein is CASRFRGGDTQYF.

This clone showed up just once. This CDR3 reads CASSHGGLKGSEAFF. The CDR3 bases are TGTGCCAGCAGCCACGGCGGGCTAAAAGGGTCTGAAGCTTTCTTT. The V gene is TRBV11-2, the J gene TRBJ1-1; D gene unclear. The CDR3 consists of 15 residues. The V gene lost 5 bases and the J gene lost 6 bases, with 19 bases spanning the gap. Germline CDR1 SGHAT, CDR2 FQNNGV.

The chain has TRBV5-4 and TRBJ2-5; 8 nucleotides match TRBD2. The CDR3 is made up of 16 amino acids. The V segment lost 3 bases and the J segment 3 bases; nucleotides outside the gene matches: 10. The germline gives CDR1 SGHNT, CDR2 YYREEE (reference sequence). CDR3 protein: CASSSLGVAGKETQYF. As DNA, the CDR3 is TGTGCCAGCAGCTCCCTCGGGGTAGCGGGAAAAGAGACCCAGTACTTC.

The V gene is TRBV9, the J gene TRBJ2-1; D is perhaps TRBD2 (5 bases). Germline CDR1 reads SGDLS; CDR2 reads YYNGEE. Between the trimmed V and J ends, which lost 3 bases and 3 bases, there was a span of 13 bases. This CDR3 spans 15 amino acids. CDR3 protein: CASSGGVPLYNEQFF. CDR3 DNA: TGTGCCAGCAGCGGGGGAGTTCCTCTCTACAATGAGCAGTTCTTC.

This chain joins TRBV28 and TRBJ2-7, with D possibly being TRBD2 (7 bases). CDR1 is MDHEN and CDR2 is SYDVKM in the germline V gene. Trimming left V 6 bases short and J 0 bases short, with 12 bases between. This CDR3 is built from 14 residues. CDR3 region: CASREGGNSYEQYF. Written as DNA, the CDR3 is TGTGCCAGCAGGGAGGGGGGGAACTCCTACGAGCAGTACTTC. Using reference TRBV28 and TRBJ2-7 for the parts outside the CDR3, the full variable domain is DVKVTQSSRYLVKRTGEKVFLECVQDMDHENMFWYRQDPGLGLRLIYFSYDVKMKEKGDIPEGYSVSREKKERFSLILESASTNQTSMYLCASREGGNSYEQYFGPGTRLTVT.

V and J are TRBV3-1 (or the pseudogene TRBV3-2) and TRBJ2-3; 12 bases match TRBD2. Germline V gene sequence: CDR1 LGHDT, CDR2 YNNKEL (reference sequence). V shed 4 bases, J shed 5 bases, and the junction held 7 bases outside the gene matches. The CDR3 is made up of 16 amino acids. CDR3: CASSPYTSGGLDTQYF. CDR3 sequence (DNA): TGTGCCAGCAGCCCGTATACTAGCGGGGGGCTAGATACGCAGTATTTT.

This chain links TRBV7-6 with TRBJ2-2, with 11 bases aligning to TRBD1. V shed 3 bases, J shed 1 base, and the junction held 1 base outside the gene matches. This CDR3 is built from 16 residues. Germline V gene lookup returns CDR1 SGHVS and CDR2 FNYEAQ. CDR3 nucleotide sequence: TGTGCCAGCAGCTTCGGGACAGGGGGGAACACCGGGGAGCTGTTTTTT. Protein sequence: CASSFGTGGNTGELFF.

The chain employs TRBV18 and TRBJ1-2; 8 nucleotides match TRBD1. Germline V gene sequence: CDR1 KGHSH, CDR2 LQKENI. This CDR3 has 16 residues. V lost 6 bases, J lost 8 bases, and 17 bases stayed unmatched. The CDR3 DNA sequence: TGTGCCAGCTCCCGGGCCGGGACAGGCGTTTATGTCGGCTACACCTTC. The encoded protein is CASSRAGTGVYVGYTF.

Here the CDR3 DNA reads TGTGCCATCACGACAGGGGGCGGCTACGAGCAGTACTTC. This gives the protein CAITTGGGYEQYF. The chain is built from TRBV10-3 and TRBJ2-7; the match to TRBD1 covers 10 bases. The CDR3 has 13 amino acids. V lost 7 bases and J lost 3; bases outside the gene matches: 3. The germline CDR1 and CDR2 sequences are ENHRY and SYGVKD.

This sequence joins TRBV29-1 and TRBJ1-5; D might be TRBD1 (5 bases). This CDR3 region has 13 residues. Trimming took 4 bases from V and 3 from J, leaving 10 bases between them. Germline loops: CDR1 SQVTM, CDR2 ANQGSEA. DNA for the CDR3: TGCAGCGTTGCGCAGGGAATCAATCAGCCCCAGCATTTT. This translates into CSVAQGINQPQHF.

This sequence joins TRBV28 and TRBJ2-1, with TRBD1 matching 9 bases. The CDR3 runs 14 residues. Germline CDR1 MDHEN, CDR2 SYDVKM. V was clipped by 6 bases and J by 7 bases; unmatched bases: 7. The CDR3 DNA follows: TGTGCCAGCAGCCCGGGACAGGGCCGGAATGAGCAGTTCTTC. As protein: CASSPGQGRNEQFF.

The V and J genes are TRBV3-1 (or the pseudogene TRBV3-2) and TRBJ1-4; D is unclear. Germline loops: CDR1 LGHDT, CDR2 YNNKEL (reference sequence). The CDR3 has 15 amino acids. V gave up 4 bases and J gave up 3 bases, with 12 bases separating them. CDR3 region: CASSRRLVANEKLFF. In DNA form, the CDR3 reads TGTGCCAGCAGCCGGCGGTTAGTGGCTAATGAAAAACTGTTTTTT.

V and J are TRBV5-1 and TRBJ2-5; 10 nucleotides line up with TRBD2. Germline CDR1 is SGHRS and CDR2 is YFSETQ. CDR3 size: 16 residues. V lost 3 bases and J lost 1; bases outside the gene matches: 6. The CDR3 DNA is TGCGCCAGCAGCTCGCAAGCGGGGGGGCGCCAAGAGACCCAGTACTTC. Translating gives CASSSQAGGRQETQYF.

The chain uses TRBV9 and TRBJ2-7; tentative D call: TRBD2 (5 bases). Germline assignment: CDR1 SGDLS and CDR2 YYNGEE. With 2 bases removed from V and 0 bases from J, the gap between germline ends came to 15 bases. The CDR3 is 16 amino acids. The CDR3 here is CASSVGSGRTSYEQYF. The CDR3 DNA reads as TGTGCCAGCAGCGTGGGAAGCGGACGCACCTCCTACGAGCAGTACTTC.

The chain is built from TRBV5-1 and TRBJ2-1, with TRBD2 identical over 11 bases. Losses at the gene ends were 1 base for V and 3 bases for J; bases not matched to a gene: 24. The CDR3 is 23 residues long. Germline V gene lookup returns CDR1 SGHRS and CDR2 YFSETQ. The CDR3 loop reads CASSLRDTPQASGRFGSYNEQFF. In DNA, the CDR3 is TGCGCCAGCAGCTTGAGGGACACCCCCCAGGCTAGCGGGAGGTTTGGAAGCTACAATGAGCAGTTCTTC.

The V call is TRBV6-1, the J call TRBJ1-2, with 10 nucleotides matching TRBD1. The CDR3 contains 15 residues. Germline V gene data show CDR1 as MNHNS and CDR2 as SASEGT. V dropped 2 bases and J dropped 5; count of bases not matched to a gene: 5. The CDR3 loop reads CASSETRQGAYGYTF. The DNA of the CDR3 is TGTGCCAGCAGTGAAACCCGACAGGGGGCGTATGGCTACACCTTC.

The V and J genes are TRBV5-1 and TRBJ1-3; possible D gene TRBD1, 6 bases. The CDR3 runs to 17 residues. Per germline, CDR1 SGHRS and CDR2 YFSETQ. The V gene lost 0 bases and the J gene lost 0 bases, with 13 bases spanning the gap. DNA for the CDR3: TGCGCCAGCAGCTTGGCCCCGGACAGAAGCTCTGGAAACACCATATATTTT. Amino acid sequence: CASSLAPDRSSGNTIYF.

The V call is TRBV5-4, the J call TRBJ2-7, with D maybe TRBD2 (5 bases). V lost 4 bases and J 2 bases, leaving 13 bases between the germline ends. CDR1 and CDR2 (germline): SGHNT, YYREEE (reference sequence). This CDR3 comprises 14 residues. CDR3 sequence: CASSPQSGTYEQYF. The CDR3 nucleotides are TGTGCCAGCAGCCCCCAAAGCGGAACCTACGAGCAGTACTTC.